The 13 T cell receptor beta chains below were found in one sample sequenced in a study of cytomegalovirus exposure and HLA in healthy donors. The PCR made use of 60 Vbeta and 13 Jbeta primers. The protocol was immunoSEQ multiplex PCR, while the TCRdb copy is restricted to in-frame clones and leaves out a portion. The table lists roughly 100,000 clones, approximately 82% of them singletons. Specimen: PBMCs. These receptors were obtained from a man in his forties in good health and CMV-seronegative.

This rearrangement joins TRBV11-2 to TRBJ2-1; no reliable D call. Germline assignment: CDR1 SGHAT and CDR2 FQNNGV. V dropped 3 bases and J dropped 14 bases, with 14 bases sitting between them. The CDR3 covers 12 residues. This chain's CDR3 is CASSFQSTRKFF. The DNA for the CDR3 is TGTGCCAGCAGCTTTCAGTCCACCCGAAAGTTCTTC. Looking up the rest from reference TRBV11-2 and TRBJ2-1 gives the full variable domain: EAGVAQSPRYKIIEKRQSVAFWCNPISGHATLYWYQQILGQGPKLLIQFQNNGVVDDSQLPKDRFSAERLKGVDSTLKIQPAKLEDSAVYLCASSFQSTRKFFGPGTRLTVL.

The V call is TRBV30, the J call TRBJ1-1; D remains unclear. This CDR3 is built from 13 residues. Trimming removed 7 bases at V and 1 base at J, with 13 bases between. Germline-derived CDR1 and CDR2 are GTSNPN and SVGIG (reference sequence). The CDR3 DNA reads as TGTGCCTCCAGCCCGCAGGCGAACACTGAAGCTTTCTTT. It translates to CASSPQANTEAFF.

Points on this clone: Other DNA variants within this sample encode the same CDR3. V is TRBV18 and J is TRBJ2-5; 8 bases are a match to TRBD1. The CDR3 covers 14 residues. Germline V lookup: CDR1 KGHSH, CDR2 LQKENI. Losses at the gene ends were 6 bases for V and 2 bases for J; bases not matched to a gene: 5. The CDR3 protein is CASSPDRAQETQYF. CDR3 DNA: TGTGCCAGCTCGCCGGACAGGGCACAAGAGACCCAGTACTTC. Filled out from reference TRBV18 and TRBJ2-5, the complete variable domain reads NAGVMQNPRHLVRRRGQEARLRCSPMKGHSHVYWYRQLPEEGLKFMVYLQKENIIDESGMPKERFSAEFPKEGPSILRIQQVVRGDSAAYFCASSPDRAQETQYFGPGTRLLVL.

The CDR3, as DNA: TGTGCCAGCAGTTTGTACAGGGGGTGGAATCAGCCCCAGCATTTT. This translates into CASSLYRGWNQPQHF. The chain joins TRBV6-5 to TRBJ1-5, with TRBD1 matching 8 bases. V lost 4 bases, J lost 4 bases, and 6 bases stayed unmatched. CDR3 length: 15 residues. Germline assignment: CDR1 MNHEY and CDR2 SVGAGI.

J is TRBJ2-7 and V is TRBV28, with a weak D call TRBD1 (5 bases). The CDR3 has 14 residues. The V end lost 4 bases, the J end lost 1 base, and 11 bases lay between the germline ends. Looked up from germline, CDR1 is MDHEN and CDR2 is SYDVKM. The CDR3 spells CASSWGQVSYEQYF. The CDR3, as DNA: TGTGCCAGCAGTTGGGGCCAAGTATCCTACGAGCAGTACTTC.

To note about this clone: The sample holds other DNA sequences that translate to the same CDR3. The chain joins TRBV15 to TRBJ1-2; D uncertain. CDR3 length: 19 residues. The ends were cut back, 3 bases at V and 1 base at J, with 24 bases in the middle. CDR1 LNHNV and CDR2 YYDKDF come from the germline V gene (reference sequence). The CDR3 here is CATSRDRVRVSLLNYGYTF. The CDR3 DNA is TGTGCCACCAGCAGGGATCGGGTTCGGGTCTCGTTACTTAACTATGGCTACACCTTC. The entire variable domain, with the rest obtained from reference TRBV15 and TRBJ1-2, is as follows: DAMVIQNPRYQVTQFGKPVTLSCSQTLNHNVMYWYQQKSSQAPKLLFHYYDKDFNNEADTPDNFQSRRPNTSFCFLDIRSPGLGDTAMYLCATSRDRVRVSLLNYGYTFGSGTRLTVV.

The chain employs TRBV13 and TRBJ2-1; D gene uncertain. V shed 5 bases and J shed 9 bases, with 14 bases lying between them. Germline CDR1 is PRHDT and CDR2 is FYEKMQ (reference sequence). This CDR3 is built from 13 residues. CDR3 residues: CASSSRGLCEQFF. CDR3 bases: TGTGCCAGCAGCAGTAGAGGTCTTTGTGAGCAGTTCTTC.

The CDR3 protein is CASSVTGRGNYGYTF. The DNA of the CDR3 is TGTGCCAGTAGTGTAACAGGGCGTGGGAACTATGGCTACACCTTC. J is TRBJ1-2 and V is TRBV19; possibly TRBD1 for D (6 bases). Germline V gene data show CDR1 as LNHDA and CDR2 as SQIVND (reference sequence). The V and J ends lost 5 bases and 2 bases respectively, with 15 bases between them. This CDR3 region has 15 residues.

The genes are TRBV18 and TRBJ2-3; TRBD2 aligns across 8 bases. The germline CDR1 and CDR2 sequences are KGHSH and LQKENI. The CDR3 spans 14 residues. J was trimmed by 4 bases and V by 5 bases; bases with no gene match: 5. The CDR3 DNA reads TGTGCCAGCTCAACCCGGGGGGGGTCAGATACGCAGTATTTT. Its protein is CASSTRGGSDTQYF. Based on the CDR3 plus reference TRBV18 and TRBJ2-3, the full variable domain is NAGVMQNPRHLVRRRGQEARLRCSPMKGHSHVYWYRQLPEEGLKFMVYLQKENIIDESGMPKERFSAEFPKEGPSILRIQQVVRGDSAAYFCASSTRGGSDTQYFGPGTRLTVL.

The J gene is TRBJ1-1, the V gene TRBV4-1, with D maybe TRBD1 (6 bases). V lost 2 bases, J lost 1 base, and 20 bases lay in between. The germline gives CDR1 MGHRA, CDR2 YSYEKL. The CDR3 is made up of 18 amino acids. The CDR3 sequence: CASSQNHQPLTGNTEAFF. In DNA, the CDR3 is TGCGCCAGCAGCCAAAATCACCAGCCTTTGACAGGGAACACTGAAGCTTTCTTT.

Notes on this clone: Sequence at one end of the junction differs from germline and may be a read error. V gene TRBV7-9 combines with J gene TRBJ1-5; no reliable D call. This CDR3 spans 14 amino acids. In germline, CDR1 is SEHNR, CDR2 FQNEAQ (reference sequence). This CDR3 reads CSSSLSESNQPQHF. The CDR3 nucleotides are TGTTCCAGCAGCTTATCCGAGAGCAATCAGCCCCAGCATTTT.

The chain carries TRBV7-9 and TRBJ1-1; D gene ambiguous. Between the trimmed V and J ends, which lost 5 bases and 0 bases, there was a span of 10 bases. CDR1 is SEHNR, CDR2 FQNEAQ, per germline (reference sequence). CDR3 length: 14 residues. This CDR3 is CASSPSPMNTEAFF. The CDR3 DNA reads as TGTGCCAGCAGCCCGAGCCCTATGAACACTGAAGCTTTCTTT.

J is TRBJ1-6 and V is TRBV4-3, with no clear D. Deletions cut 0 bases from V and 0 bases from J, with 15 bases between. The CDR3 length is 19 residues. CDR1 and CDR2 (germline): LGHNA, YSLEER. CDR3 sequence (DNA): TGCGCCAGCAGCCAAGACCCCCGGGGAGTCATCTCCTATAATTCACCCCTCCACTTT. Translation: CASSQDPRGVISYNSPLHF.